A single sample is the source of the 18 T cell receptor beta chains below, sequenced in a study of T cell repertoires in cytomegalovirus infection. TCRdb passed the reads through MiXCR, listing each CDR3 protein once. The profile shows approximately 500,000 distinct CDR3 sequences, around 11% of them singletons. Sequencing used PBMCs. The origin of the receptors is a human donor in good health (CMV status not recorded). Some clones in this sample may be carry-over from other donors' samples.

The chain is built from TRBV4-1 and TRBJ1-2; D may be TRBD1 (6 bases). V lost 4 bases to trimming and J lost 5 bases, with 11 bases between them. The CDR3 sequence is 13 residues long. Germline V lookup: CDR1 MGHRA, CDR2 YSYEKL. CDR3 loop: CASSLGQMYGYTF. CDR3 in DNA: TGCGCCAGCAGCCTCGGACAGATGTATGGCTACACCTTC.

This clonotype was seen many times. The V call is TRBV12-3 or TRBV12-4, the J call TRBJ1-5, with 7 positions matching TRBD1. The CDR3 has 14 amino acids. Trimming took 3 bases from V and 7 from J; bases not matched to a gene: 6. DNA for the CDR3: TGTGCCAGCAGTTTTCACAGGGGAGGACAGCCCCAGCATTTT. Amino acids: CASSFHRGGQPQHF.

This clonotype was counted many times. The CDR3 loop is CASSTHSTDTQYF. For the CDR3, the DNA is TGTGCCAGCAGCACCCACTCAACAGATACGCAGTATTTT. The J gene is TRBJ2-3, the V gene TRBV7-2; D not certain. Germline V CDR1 and CDR2: SGHTA, FQGNSA. Trimming removed 5 bases at V and 3 bases at J, with 9 bases between. The CDR3 extends over 13 amino acids.

The CDR3 bases are TGTGCCAGCAGCCATCCTTCCGGGGCCCAGTACTTC. This gives the protein CASSHPSGAQYF. The chain links TRBV14 to TRBJ2-5; D possibly corresponds to TRBD2 (5 bases). Germline-derived CDR1 and CDR2 are SGHDN and FVKESK. The CDR3 runs 12 residues. V was pared by 3 bases and J by 9 bases, with 11 bases between.

This clonotype was seen at least ten times. The chain employs TRBV7-8 and TRBJ2-3; D possibly corresponds to TRBD2 (5 bases). The CDR3 is made up of 15 amino acids. V was cut by 4 bases and J by 3 bases, with 14 bases left in between. Per germline, CDR1 SGHVS and CDR2 FQNEAQ. CDR3 region: CASSSRWLATDTQYF. As DNA, the CDR3 is TGTGCCAGCAGCTCCCGTTGGCTAGCTACAGATACGCAGTATTTT.

This clonotype occurred many times. The V and J genes are TRBV29-1 and TRBJ2-3; D is undetermined. CDR1 SQVTM and CDR2 ANQGSEA come from the germline V gene. V lost 1 base and J 0 bases, leaving 11 bases between the germline ends. CDR3 length: 15 residues. The chain's CDR3 is CSVEAAVRSTDTQYF. The CDR3 nucleotides are TGCAGCGTTGAAGCGGCGGTCAGAAGCACAGATACGCAGTATTTT.

This clonotype was observed many times. V and J are TRBV28 and TRBJ1-2, with D possibly being TRBD1 (6 bases). In germline, CDR1 is MDHEN, CDR2 SYDVKM. The CDR3 is 14 residues long. V was pared by 5 bases and J by 0 bases, with 10 bases between. Here the CDR3 DNA reads TGTGCCAGCAGTCGAGAGGGGGCTAACTATGGCTACACCTTC. Translation: CASSREGANYGYTF.

This chain links TRBV5-8 with TRBJ2-2, with no clear D. CDR1 and CDR2 (germline): SGHTS, YDEGEE. V lost 6 bases, J lost 8 bases, and 11 bases lay in between. The CDR3 has 12 amino acids. The CDR3 reads CASIGFRGELFF. CDR3 in DNA: TGTGCCAGCATAGGGTTCCGAGGGGAGCTGTTTTTT.

This clonotype was seen a handful of times. The gene calls are TRBV30 and TRBJ1-3; D perhaps matches TRBD1 (5 bases). The CDR3 runs 17 residues. The germline gives CDR1 GTSNPN, CDR2 SVGIG (reference sequence). Trimming pared 0 bases from V and 0 bases from J, leaving 15 bases between. CDR3 sequence (DNA): TGTGCCTGGAGTGTTGGAACAGGTACGAGCTCTGGAAACACCATATATTTT. Its protein product is CAWSVGTGTSSGNTIYF.

This clonotype appeared many times. V gene TRBV28 combines with J gene TRBJ2-4; D not resolved. The V end was cut by 5 bases, the J end by 0 bases, with 5 bases between. The CDR3 spans 13 residues. The germline V gene has CDR1 MDHEN and CDR2 SYDVKM. In DNA, the CDR3 is TGTGCCAGCAGTGATCTAGCCAAAAACATTCAGTACTTC. Protein: CASSDLAKNIQYF.

This clonotype was recorded a few times. The chain joins TRBV3-1 to TRBJ1-1, with D uncertain. V was cut by 2 bases and J by 7 bases, with 14 bases left in between. This CDR3 region has 14 residues. CDR1 and CDR2 from the germline V gene are LGHDT and YNNKEL (reference sequence). CDR3: CASSQRSSSGEAFF. CDR3 in DNA: TGTGCCAGCAGCCAACGCTCCTCCTCCGGTGAAGCTTTCTTT.

There are many counts of this clonotype. The V gene is TRBV20-1, the J gene TRBJ2-4; perhaps TRBD2 as D (6 bases). CDR1 DFQATT and CDR2 SNEGSKA come from the germline V gene (reference sequence). This CDR3 has 14 residues. Trimming stripped 0 bases from V and 5 bases from J, with 11 bases between. CDR3 in amino acids: CSAREGRLENIQYF. The CDR3 nucleotides read TGCAGTGCTAGAGAAGGACGACTAGAAAACATTCAGTACTTC.

This clonotype was picked up one time. A clone one base away is much larger, so this may be a read error. The CDR3 does not close with the conserved phenylalanine or tryptophan, likely indicating a read error. The CDR3 sequence is CASSYSGVLPADTQYS. The CDR3, as DNA: TGTGCCAGCAGTTACTCAGGGGTACTCCCAGCAGATACGCAGTATTCT. This rearrangement joins TRBV6-5 to TRBJ2-3, with D tentatively TRBD1 (5 bases). V dropped 0 bases and J dropped 4 bases, with 14 bases sitting between them. The CDR3 contains 16 residues. Looked up from germline, CDR1 is MNHEY and CDR2 is SVGAGI.

This clonotype has at least ten counts. In DNA form, the CDR3 reads TGTGCCAGCAGCTTATACGGGAGCGACGAGCAGTACTTC. Its protein product is CASSLYGSDEQYF. The V call is TRBV7-9, the J call TRBJ2-7; possible D gene TRBD2, 6 bases. The CDR3 spans 13 residues. CDR1 is SEHNR, CDR2 FQNEAQ, per germline (reference sequence). V was clipped by 2 bases and J by 5 bases, with 10 bases between them.

The table lists this clonotype with many counts. The V gene is TRBV2, the J gene TRBJ1-2; D ambiguous. Trimming shortened V by 5 bases and J by 4 bases, and 17 bases separated the two germline ends. CDR1 is SNHLY and CDR2 is FYNNEI in the germline V gene. This CDR3 spans 15 amino acids. The CDR3 coding sequence is TGTGCCAGCAGTAGGACGGACCCAACGGGCTATGGCTACACCTTC. The encoded protein is CASSRTDPTGYGYTF.

Only a few counts were recorded for this clonotype. The chain links TRBV5-5 to TRBJ2-1; 8 bases align to TRBD2. CDR1 SGHKS and CDR2 YYEKEE come from the germline V gene (reference sequence). With 6 bases clipped from V and 4 bases from J, the junction kept 9 bases outside the gene matches. This CDR3 comprises 15 residues. The CDR3 spells CASNKELAVYNEQFF. Here the CDR3 DNA reads TGTGCCAGCAACAAAGAACTAGCGGTTTACAATGAGCAGTTCTTC.

This clonotype appeared many times. The genes are TRBV9 and TRBJ2-5, with D perhaps given as TRBD1 or TRBD2 (5 bases each). The CDR3 runs 14 residues. V lost 4 bases and J lost 0, with 10 bases in between. CDR1 is SGDLS, CDR2 YYNGEE, per germline. This CDR3 reads CASSPGGDQETQYF. As DNA, the CDR3 is TGTGCCAGCAGCCCTGGGGGAGACCAAGAGACCCAGTACTTC.

This clonotype was seen at least ten times. The gene calls are TRBV7-6 and TRBJ1-5; a weak D match, TRBD1 (6 bases). The germline CDR1 and CDR2 sequences are SGHVS and FNYEAQ. V dropped 5 bases and J dropped 0 bases, with 11 bases sitting between them. This CDR3 is built from 15 residues. The CDR3 nucleotides read TGTGCCAGCAGCCAGGACAGTTATAGCAATCAGCCCCAGCATTTT. Translated: CASSQDSYSNQPQHF.